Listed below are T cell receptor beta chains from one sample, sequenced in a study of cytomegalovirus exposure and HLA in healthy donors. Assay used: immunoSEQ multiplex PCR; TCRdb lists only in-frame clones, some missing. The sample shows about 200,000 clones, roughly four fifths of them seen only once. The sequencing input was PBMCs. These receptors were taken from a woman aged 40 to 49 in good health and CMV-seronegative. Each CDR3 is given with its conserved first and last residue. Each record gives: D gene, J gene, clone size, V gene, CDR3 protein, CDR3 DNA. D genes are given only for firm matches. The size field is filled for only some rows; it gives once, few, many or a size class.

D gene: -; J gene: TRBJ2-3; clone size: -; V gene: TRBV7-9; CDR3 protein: CASSAHRVPADTQYF; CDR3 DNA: TGTGCCAGCAGCGCTCACAGGGTCCCGGCCGATACGCAGTATTTT
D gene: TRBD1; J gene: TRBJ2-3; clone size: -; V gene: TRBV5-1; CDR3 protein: CASSTQGASTDTQYF; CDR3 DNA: TGCGCCAGCAGCACACAGGGGGCGAGCACAGATACGCAGTATTTT
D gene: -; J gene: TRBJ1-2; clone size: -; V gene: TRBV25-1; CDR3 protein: CASSELNSPTQYYGYTF; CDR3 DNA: TGTGCCAGCAGTGAATTAAACAGCCCCACCCAGTACTATGGCTACACCTTC
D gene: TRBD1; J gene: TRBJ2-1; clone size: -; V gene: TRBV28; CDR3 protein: CASRAGTGGGAQQFF; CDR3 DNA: TGTGCCAGCCGGGCCGGGACAGGGGGAGGAGCGCAGCAGTTCTTC
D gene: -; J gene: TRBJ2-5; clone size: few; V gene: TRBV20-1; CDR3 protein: CSARAGETQYF; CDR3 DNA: TGCAGTGCTAGAGCGGGGGAGACCCAGTACTTC
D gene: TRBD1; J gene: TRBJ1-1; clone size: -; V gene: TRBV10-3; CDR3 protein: CAIRGQENTEAFF; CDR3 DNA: TGTGCCATCAGAGGACAGGAAAACACTGAAGCTTTCTTT
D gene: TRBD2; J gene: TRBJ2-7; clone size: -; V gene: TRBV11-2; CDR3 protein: CASSFRLAPYEQYF; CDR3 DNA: TGTGCCAGCAGCTTTCGACTAGCGCCCTACGAGCAGTACTTC
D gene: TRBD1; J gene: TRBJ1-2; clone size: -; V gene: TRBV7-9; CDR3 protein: CASSVTGVSGYTF; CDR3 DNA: TGTGCCAGCAGCGTAACAGGGGTGAGCGGCTACACCTTC
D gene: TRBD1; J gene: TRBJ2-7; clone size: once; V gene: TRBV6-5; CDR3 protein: CASSSRTGRAEQYF; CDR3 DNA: TGTGCCAGCAGTTCCCGGACAGGGCGGGCCGAGCAGTACTTC
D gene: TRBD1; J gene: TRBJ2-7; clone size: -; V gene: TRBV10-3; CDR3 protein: CAIRKQGNEQYF; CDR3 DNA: TGTGCCATCAGGAAACAGGGGAACGAGCAGTACTTC
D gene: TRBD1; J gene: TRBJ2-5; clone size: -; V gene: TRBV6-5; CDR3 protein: CASSSGQGQETQYF; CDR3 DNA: TGTGCCAGCAGTTCCGGACAGGGCCAAGAGACCCAGTACTTC
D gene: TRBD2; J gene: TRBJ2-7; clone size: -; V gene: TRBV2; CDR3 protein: CASRAPLAGKAQQYF; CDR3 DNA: TGTGCCAGCAGGGCCCCACTAGCGGGAAAAGCTCAGCAGTACTTC
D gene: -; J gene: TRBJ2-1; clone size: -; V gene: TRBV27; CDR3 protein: CASSYSSYNEQFF; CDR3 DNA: TGTGCCAGCAGTTACAGCTCCTACAATGAGCAGTTCTTC
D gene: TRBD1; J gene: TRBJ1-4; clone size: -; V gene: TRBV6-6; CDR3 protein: CASTGQGGEKLFF; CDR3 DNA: TGTGCCAGCACCGGACAGGGGGGTGAAAAACTGTTTTTT
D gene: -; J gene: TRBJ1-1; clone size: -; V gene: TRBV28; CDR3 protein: CASSLPGAGTEAFF; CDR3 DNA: TGTGCCAGCAGCCTCCCTGGAGCTGGCACTGAAGCTTTCTTT
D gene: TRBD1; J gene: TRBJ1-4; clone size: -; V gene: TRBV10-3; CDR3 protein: CAISEQGGRGREKLFF; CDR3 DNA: TGTGCCATCAGTGAGCAAGGGGGCAGGGGACGGGAAAAACTGTTTTTT
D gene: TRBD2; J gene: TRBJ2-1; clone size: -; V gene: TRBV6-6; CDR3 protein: CASSLREGEGENGQFF; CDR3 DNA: TGTGCCAGCAGTTTACGGGAGGGGGAGGGTGAGAATGGGCAGTTCTTC
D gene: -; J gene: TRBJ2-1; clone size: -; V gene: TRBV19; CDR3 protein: CASSILASYNEQFF; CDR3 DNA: TGTGCCAGTAGTATCCTAGCTTCCTACAATGAGCAGTTCTTC
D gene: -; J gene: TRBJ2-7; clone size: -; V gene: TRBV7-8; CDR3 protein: CASSSLRGAHEQYF; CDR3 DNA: TGTGCCAGCAGCTCGCTCCGGGGGGCCCACGAGCAGTACTTC
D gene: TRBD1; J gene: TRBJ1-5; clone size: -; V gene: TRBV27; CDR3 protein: CASNFWGQVNQPQHF; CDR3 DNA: TGTGCCAGCAATTTTTGGGGACAGGTCAATCAGCCCCAGCATTTT
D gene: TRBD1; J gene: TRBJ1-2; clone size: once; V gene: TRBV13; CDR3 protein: CASSPTGGEGYTF; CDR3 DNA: TGTGCCAGCAGCCCGACAGGGGGTGAAGGCTACACCTTC
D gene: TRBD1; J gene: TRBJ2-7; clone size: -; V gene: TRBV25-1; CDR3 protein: CASSGRQGAGTYEQYF; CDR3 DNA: TGTGCCAGCAGCGGGAGACAGGGGGCGGGGACGTACGAGCAGTACTTC
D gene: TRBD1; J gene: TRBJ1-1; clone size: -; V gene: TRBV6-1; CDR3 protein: CASSSTRDRGTEAFF; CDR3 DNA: TGTGCCAGCAGTTCGACTCGGGACAGGGGTACTGAAGCTTTCTTT
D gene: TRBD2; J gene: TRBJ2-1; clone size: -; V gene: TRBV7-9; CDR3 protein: CASSLLEGGPYNEQFF; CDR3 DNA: TGTGCCAGCAGCCTCTTAGAGGGAGGGCCTTACAATGAGCAGTTCTTC
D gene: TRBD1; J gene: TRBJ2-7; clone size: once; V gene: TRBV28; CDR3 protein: CASSSGQGHEQYF; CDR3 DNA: TGTGCCAGCAGCTCCGGACAGGGCCACGAGCAGTACTTC
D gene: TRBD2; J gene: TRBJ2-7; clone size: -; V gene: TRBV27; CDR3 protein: CASTPGRGSYEQYF; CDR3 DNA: TGTGCCAGCACCCCCGGGAGGGGATCCTACGAGCAGTACTTC
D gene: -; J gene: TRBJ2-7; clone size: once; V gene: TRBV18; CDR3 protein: CASSPASLSAIEQYF; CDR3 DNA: TGTGCCAGCTCACCAGCATCACTTTCCGCGATCGAGCAGTACTTC
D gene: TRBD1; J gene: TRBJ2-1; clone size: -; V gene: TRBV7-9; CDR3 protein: CASSPQGDRVGNEQFF; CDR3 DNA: TGTGCCAGCAGCCCTCAAGGGGACAGGGTCGGTAATGAGCAGTTCTTC
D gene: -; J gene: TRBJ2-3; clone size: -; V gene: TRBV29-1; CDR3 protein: CSFEFRSGVPDTQYF; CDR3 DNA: TGCAGCTTCGAGTTTAGGAGCGGAGTGCCAGATACGCAGTATTTT
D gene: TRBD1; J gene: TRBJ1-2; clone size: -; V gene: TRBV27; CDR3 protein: CASSWDRGNGYTF; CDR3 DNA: TGTGCCAGCAGTTGGGACAGGGGGAATGGCTACACCTTC
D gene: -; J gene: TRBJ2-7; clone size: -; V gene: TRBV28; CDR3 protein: CASSLARSSYEQYF; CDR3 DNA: TGTGCCAGCAGTCTAGCGAGAAGCTCCTACGAGCAGTACTTC
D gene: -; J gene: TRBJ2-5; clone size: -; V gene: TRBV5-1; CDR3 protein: CASSLSARTVNPETQYF; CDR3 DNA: TGCGCCAGCAGCTTGTCCGCAAGGACAGTAAACCCCGAGACCCAGTACTTC
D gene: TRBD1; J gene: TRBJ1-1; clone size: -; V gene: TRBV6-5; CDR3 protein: CASSGGTGWGTEAFF; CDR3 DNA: TGTGCCAGCAGTGGAGGGACAGGGTGGGGCACTGAAGCTTTCTTT
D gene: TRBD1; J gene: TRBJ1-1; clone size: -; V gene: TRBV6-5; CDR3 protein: CASSYRGPGAFF; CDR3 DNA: TGTGCCAGCAGTTACAGGGGGCCGGGAGCTTTCTTT
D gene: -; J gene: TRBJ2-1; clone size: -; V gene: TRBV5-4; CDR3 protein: CASSLRTEYNEQFF; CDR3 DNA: TGTGCCAGCAGCTTGAGGACAGAGTACAATGAGCAGTTCTTC
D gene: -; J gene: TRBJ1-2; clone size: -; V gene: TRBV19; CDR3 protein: CASSAGRSYGYTF; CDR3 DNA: TGTGCCAGTAGTGCGGGCAGATCCTATGGCTACACCTTC
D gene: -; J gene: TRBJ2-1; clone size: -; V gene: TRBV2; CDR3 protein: CASSSTNEQFF; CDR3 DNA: TGTGCCAGCAGCTCGACTAATGAGCAGTTCTTC
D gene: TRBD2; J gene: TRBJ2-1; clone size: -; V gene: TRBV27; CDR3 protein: CASSFGLAVYNEQFF; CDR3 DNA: TGTGCCAGCAGTTTCGGACTAGCGGTATACAATGAGCAGTTCTTC
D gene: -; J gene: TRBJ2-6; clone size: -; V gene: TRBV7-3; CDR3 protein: CASSLTTGQLSGANVLTF; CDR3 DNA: TGTGCCAGCAGCTTAACAACAGGACAACTCTCTGGGGCCAACGTCCTGACTTTC
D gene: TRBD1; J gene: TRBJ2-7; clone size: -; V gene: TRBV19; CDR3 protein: CASSTDRGPYEQYF; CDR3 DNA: TGTGCCAGTAGTACGGACAGGGGGCCCTACGAGCAGTACTTC
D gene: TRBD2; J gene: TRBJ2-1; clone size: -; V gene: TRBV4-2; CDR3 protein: CASSQAASGRGDEQFF; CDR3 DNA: TGTGCCAGCAGCCAAGCGGCAAGCGGGAGGGGGGATGAGCAGTTCTTC